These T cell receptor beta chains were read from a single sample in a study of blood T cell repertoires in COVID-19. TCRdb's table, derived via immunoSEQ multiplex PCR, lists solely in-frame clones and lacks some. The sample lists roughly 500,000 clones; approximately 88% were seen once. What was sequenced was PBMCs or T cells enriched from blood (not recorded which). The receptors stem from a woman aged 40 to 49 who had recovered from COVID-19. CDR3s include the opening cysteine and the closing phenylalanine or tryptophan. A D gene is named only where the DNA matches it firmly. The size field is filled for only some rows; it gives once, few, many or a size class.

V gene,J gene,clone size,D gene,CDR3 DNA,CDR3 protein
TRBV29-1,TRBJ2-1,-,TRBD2,TGCAGCGTCGAACGGGACTACTCCTACAATGAGCAGTTCTTC,CSVERDYSYNEQFF
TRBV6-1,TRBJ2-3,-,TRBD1,TGTGCCAGCAGTGAACGGGGGACAGGGTCCCCAGATACGCAGTATTTT,CASSERGTGSPDTQYF
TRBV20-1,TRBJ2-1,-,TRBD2,TGCAGTGCTAGTGTGGGAGGGCCGTATAATGAGCAGTTCTTC,CSASVGGPYNEQFF
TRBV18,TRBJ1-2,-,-,TGTGCCAGCTCACCGGGCAGGCTTACTGGCTACACCTTC,CASSPGRLTGYTF
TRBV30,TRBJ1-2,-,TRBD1,TGTGCCTGGAAGCAGGGGGCATTTTATGGCTACACCTTC,CAWKQGAFYGYTF
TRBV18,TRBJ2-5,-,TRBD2,TGTGCCAGCTCACCACTTAGCGGGAGTTTAGAGACCCAGTACTTC,CASSPLSGSLETQYF
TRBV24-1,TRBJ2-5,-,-,TGTGCCACCAGTGATAACAGGTCCCAGTACTTC,CATSDNRSQYF
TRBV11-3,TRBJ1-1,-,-,TGTGCCAGCAGCTTATTGGGGGGGATGAACACTGAAGCTTTCTTT,CASSLLGGMNTEAFF
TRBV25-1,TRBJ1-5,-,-,TGTGCCAGCAGTGAGGGCCTTGGGCCCCAGCATTTT,CASSEGLGPQHF
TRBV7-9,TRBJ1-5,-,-,TGTGCCAGCAGCTTCGGGGGAGATAATCAGCCCCAGCATTTT,CASSFGGDNQPQHF
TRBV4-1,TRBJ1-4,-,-,TGCGCCAGCAGCGACATCCTCCGGGGGGAAAAACTGTTTTTT,CASSDILRGEKLFF
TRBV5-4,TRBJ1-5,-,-,TGTGCCAGCAGCCCTGGGGGGTCGAGCAATCAGCCCCAGCATTTT,CASSPGGSSNQPQHF
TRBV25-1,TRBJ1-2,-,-,TGTGCCAGCAGTGACAGGGATTACTATGGCTACACCTTC,CASSDRDYYGYTF
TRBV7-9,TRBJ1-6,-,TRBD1,TGTGCCAGCGGGTCCATAGAGACAGGGCCCGGCAGGTCACCCCTCCACTTT,CASGSIETGPGRSPLHF
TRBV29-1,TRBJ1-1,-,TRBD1,TGCAGCGTGGGACAGGGGGAGTACACTGAAGCTTTCTTT,CSVGQGEYTEAFF
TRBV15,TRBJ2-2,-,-,TGTGCCACCAGCAGACAGGGCACCGGGGAGCTGTTTTTT,CATSRQGTGELFF
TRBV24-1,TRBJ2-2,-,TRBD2,TGTGCCACCAGAGCCCCCATCGGTAGCGGGTCGAACACCGGGGAGCTGTTTTTT,CATRAPIGSGSNTGELFF
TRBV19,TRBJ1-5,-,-,TGTGCCAGTAGTATAGCGAGGCCTCAGAGGGAGCCCCAGCATTTT,CASSIARPQREPQHF
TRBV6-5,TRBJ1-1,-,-,TGTGCCAGCAATCTCCAGGGCCCTGAAGCTTTCTTT,CASNLQGPEAFF
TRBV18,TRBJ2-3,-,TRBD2,TGTGCCAGCTCACCATACGGACTAGCGGGAGAGACAGATACGCAGTATTTT,CASSPYGLAGETDTQYF
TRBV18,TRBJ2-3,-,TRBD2,TGTGCCAGCTCACCCGGACTAGCGGGGGTGAGGTTCACAGATACGCAGTATTTT,CASSPGLAGVRFTDTQYF
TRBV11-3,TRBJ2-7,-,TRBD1,TGTGCCAGCAGCTTAATCAACAGGGGGCTTTACGAGCAGTACTTC,CASSLINRGLYEQYF
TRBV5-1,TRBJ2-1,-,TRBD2,TGCGCCAGCAGCTTGGTGAGGCTAGCGGGAGTTAATGAGCAGTTCTTC,CASSLVRLAGVNEQFF
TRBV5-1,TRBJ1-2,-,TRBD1,TGCGCCAGCAGCCGGACAGGGGCGGACTATGGCTACACCTTC,CASSRTGADYGYTF
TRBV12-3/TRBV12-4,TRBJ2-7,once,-,TGTGCCAGCAGCCGGGACATCTACGAGCAGTACTTC,CASSRDIYEQYF
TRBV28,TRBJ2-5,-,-,TGTGCCAGCAGTTTCCGGTCGGCTGGGAGCCTCCAAGAGACCCAGTACTTC,CASSFRSAGSLQETQYF
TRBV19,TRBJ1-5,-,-,TGTGCCAGTAATATCTATACAGGGAATCAGCCCCAGCATTTT,CASNIYTGNQPQHF
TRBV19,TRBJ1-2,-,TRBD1,TGTGCCAGTAGTATCGACAGGGGTAACTATGGCTACACCTTC,CASSIDRGNYGYTF
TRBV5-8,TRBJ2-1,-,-,TGTGCCAGCAGCTTGGGTTCATACAATGAGCAGTTCTTC,CASSLGSYNEQFF